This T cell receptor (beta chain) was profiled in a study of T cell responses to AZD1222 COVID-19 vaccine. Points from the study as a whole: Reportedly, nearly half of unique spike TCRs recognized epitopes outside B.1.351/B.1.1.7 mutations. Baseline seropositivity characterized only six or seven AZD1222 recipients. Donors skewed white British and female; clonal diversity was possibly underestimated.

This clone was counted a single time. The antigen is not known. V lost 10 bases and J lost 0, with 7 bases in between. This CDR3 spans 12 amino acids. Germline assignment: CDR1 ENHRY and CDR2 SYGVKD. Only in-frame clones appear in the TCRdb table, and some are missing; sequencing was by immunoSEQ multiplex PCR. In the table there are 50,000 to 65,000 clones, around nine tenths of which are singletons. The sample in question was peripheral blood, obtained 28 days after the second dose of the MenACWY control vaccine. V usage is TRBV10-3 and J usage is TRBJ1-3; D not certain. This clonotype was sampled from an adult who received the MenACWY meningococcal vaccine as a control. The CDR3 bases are TGTGCCACAACCGGCTCTGGAAACACCATATATTTT. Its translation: CATTGSGNTIYF.